The entry below gives a single TCR beta chain sequence along with its context. There is no known antigen for this receptor. One end of the junction is discordant with germline, which a read error may explain. The record originates from a study of cytomegalovirus exposure and HLA in healthy donors (dated by TCRdb to about 2017). At the level of the whole study: In an earlier analysis of about 560 of the donors, 276 Gb of sequence data and some 120 million unique TCR beta sequences from 180 million or so T cells were reported. Rather than using new phenotypic data, the later analysis identified candidate immune exposures from TCR beta sequences and from how often those sequences occurred across donors. Genome-wide SNP genotypes for about 65% of the roughly 700 donors were used in a later genetic analysis, which treated that subset as a discovery cohort. The number of typed donors differed by locus: roughly 620-630 for A, B, C, DRB1 and DQB1; approximately 540 for DQA1; approximately 600 for DPA1; and 400 to 480 for DPB1. The study used immunosequencing to profile the T cell repertoires of approximately 650 subjects and linked those repertoires to cytomegalovirus serostatus. Around 320 gigabases of sequencing data and approximately 84 million unique TCR sequences were included in an early release covering roughly 700 HLA-typed donors. To decide whether each TCR beta V gene segment behaved as functional or pseudogenic, an earlier analysis of 587 of the donors relied on high-throughput TCR beta sequencing. Every discovery cohort repertoire had been produced on one sequencing platform. Donor age, sex, ethnicity and CMV serostatus were compiled alongside the repertoire data. About five DR-DQ haplotypes were treated as single units for association and clustering because of strong linkage in the cohort. HLA typing included class I and class II loci at four-digit resolution. On average, about 200,000 unique TCR beta nucleotide sequences were sequenced per donor among 398 genotyped donors of the cohort, with 15% to 20% of those sequences being non-productive. The study combined high-throughput TCR immunosequencing, statistical association of individual TCRs with disease status, and machine learning to predict cytomegalovirus infection status. In a later analysis, previously published TCR beta repertoires from 666 donors were re-analyzed and high-resolution HLA genotyping was added so that TCR occurrence patterns could be studied. A separate validation cohort of 100 to 150 different subjects was used in addition to the approximately 640-subject first cohort. The genetic ancestry cluster associated with self-reported Caucasian donors included about 81% of the roughly 400 genotyped donors. The study was designed to test whether signatures of past pathogen exposure could be identified by cataloging public T cell receptors. Points the paper makes about the study in general: When HLA alleles, especially DR and DQ, strongly co-occurred, attributing TCR associations to individual alleles was difficult. Immune exposure information for the cohort was limited to CMV serostatus. Some IMGT-functional V segments, including TRBV6-2 and TRBV6-3, could not be distinguished by the 87-base-pair reads and were therefore excluded. Roughly uniform sequencing depth across donors was assumed in presence/absence analyses, although this assumption may not hold. Most TCR sequences were observed very rarely across donors, whereas some public TCRs were present in many individuals. In a later analysis, 16,951 TCR beta sequences were associated with specific HLA alleles at a false discovery rate of 0.05. Broadly in line with IMGT annotations, most TCR beta V segments showed up in productive rearrangements about 87% or about 30% of the time in an earlier analysis of roughly 590 of the donors. HLA typing was unavailable for some donors at each locus, so association tests used only the typed subset. A few of the identified cytomegalovirus-associated TCR beta chains were confirmed in vitro to be specific for cytomegalovirus antigens. The authors suggested that the approach could potentially be extended to other disease states and immunological phenotypes. According to a later analysis, TCR association rates differed among HLA loci, with DRB1 alleles showing the most associated TCRs and HLA-C alleles showing the fewest. In a later genetic analysis, a missense DCLRE1C variant was associated with V-gene and J-gene trimming of TCR beta chains, and the association was replicated in an independent cohort. In a later analysis, most CMV-associated TCR beta chains were found to appear HLA-restricted, with HLA associations seemingly driven largely by CMV exposure. In a later analysis, HLA-associated TCR beta chains were found to be more clonally expanded and to have lower generation probabilities than equally common non-associated chains. Linkage disequilibrium might explain the correlated functional status among segregating V segments, but an unknown experimental factor could not be excluded. The sequencing pipeline was judged likely to have produced a cluster of highly shared sequence variants as a technical artifact. According to a later analysis, parvovirus B19, influenza, CMV and Epstein-Barr virus appeared linked to several top co-occurrence clusters. The study gave a list of 150 to 200 TCR beta chains associated with cytomegalovirus. A further reported finding was that TCR beta sequences accurately predicted the HLA-A and HLA-B alleles for most subjects in the first cohort. The classifier was reported to diagnose cytomegalovirus status with high specificity and sensitivity in both the original and validation cohorts. The cohort was sequenced for TCR beta chains only, and without alpha or paired-chain data the features that could be detected were limited. Compared with the approximately 670-donor mean, donors in an Asian-associated ancestry cluster had fewer N-insertions in productive TCRs, according to a later genetic analysis. The earlier analysis of approximately 560 of the donors excluded fewer than 20 rarely observed V segments, including chromosome 9 orphons, because counts were too low.

The cohort was made up of 666 healthy bone marrow donors. Cohort members were all nominally healthy when sampled, although unrecorded immune exposures were likely present. The donor was CMV seropositive and was included in the group of 270 or so seropositive cohort members. A peripheral blood sample was provided by each donor, and peripheral blood mononuclear cells were used for TCR beta sequencing. Genomic DNA extraction from the blood cell samples was performed with the Qiagen DNeasy Blood Extraction Kit. Libraries came from the immunoSEQ multiplex PCR assay. For the multiplex PCR, a mixture combining 60 forward primers for TCR Vbeta segments and 13 reverse primers for TCR Jbeta segments was used. A multiplex PCR assay on genomic DNA amplified the CDR3 region of rearranged TCR beta genes. The Illumina HiSeq System was used to sequence the amplified TCR beta libraries as 87-base-pair reads. The study's own analysis went as follows. A later analysis tallied roughly 76 million unique TCR beta chains across the 640 or so repertoires, and some 10 million of those chains were shared by two or more donors. Raw reads were error-corrected and collapsed into unique sequences by a nearest-neighbor algorithm in which closely related sequences were merged to remove PCR and sequencing errors. To assign V, D and J gene segments, CDR3 sequences were aligned to IMGT reference sequences. For a sequence to be retained, at least a six-nucleotide match to both a V gene segment and a J gene segment was required. Rearrangements were classified as productive when the CDR3 lacked stop codons and remained in frame with V and J, and all other rearrangements were classified as non-productive. CDR3 was defined by IMGT convention, running from the second conserved V-encoded cysteine to the conserved J-encoded phenylalanine. Sequences without an unambiguous match to a single V gene segment were excluded from the earlier analysis of about 600 of the donors. In an earlier analysis of 587 of the donors, V segments were called functional above 56.7% productive rearrangements and were called segregating when the between-donor standard deviation exceeded 5%. A statistical classification framework was developed to diagnose cytomegalovirus status using the catalog of TCR beta chain sequences. In a later analysis, TCR nucleotide sequences were compared against IMGT/GENE-DB human TR gene sequences so that V and J genes could be assigned. A later analysis assigned CDR3 sequences and most-parsimonious VDJ recombination scenarios with the TCRdist pipeline. In a later analysis, every TCR beta chain was defined by the combination of its CDR3 amino acid sequence and its V-gene family, and reads without a unique V-gene family were dropped. To address suspected cross-contamination and a sequencing artifact, a later analysis removed 592 highly shared, low-generation-probability nucleotide sequences. In a later analysis, a clonal expansion index for each public chain was calculated from normalized within-repertoire ranks of inferred template counts. A later analysis computed generation probabilities with a VDJ recombination model fitted to out-of-frame rearrangements, and checked the results against IGoR. In a later analysis, TCR-TCR, TCR-HLA and TCR-CMV co-occurrence was scored with hypergeometric tests, and a repertoire-size bias correction was applied to TCR pairs. A later analysis estimated false discovery rates by permuting HLA or CMV assignments 20 times. A later analysis grouped co-occurring TCRs with DBSCAN, adding TCRdist sequence similarity when clustering within HLA-allele-positive subsets. Co-occurrence clustering excluded repertoires with fewer than 30,000 or more than 120,000 public chains, plus five with anomalous nucleotide sharing. TCRdb carries this immuneACCESS record with in-frame sequences only. Its versions omit some clonotypes, under half of them owing to an unresolved V gene in the studies checked, with the rest unexplained. That table furnishes V, J and clone size, whereas the DNA furnished D and trimming. The sample table holds 130,000 to 150,000 clones, of which around 80% were seen once. The ten largest clones take up nearly 7% of the sample.

As encoded in the germline V gene, CDR1 is MNHNS while CDR2 is SASEGT. Inclusive of the bounding cysteine and phenylalanine, the CDR3 is 15 residues long. Solely the CDR3 DNA is kept, with 45 bases framed from the first base. This TCR derives from a man aged 40-50 years in good health and CMV-seropositive. The chain joins TRBV6-1 to TRBJ2-5, and 9 junction bases match TRBD1. The sequencing input was PBMCs. The DNA sequence is given as TGTGCCAGCAGAGAAGCAGGGACAGGGTTAGAGACCCAGTACTTC. It translates as CASREAGTGLETQYF.